This section outlines one T cell receptor (beta chain) sequence together with its context. Its antigen is undetermined. The healthy adult donors were HIV-negative and reported no recent acute infections or vaccinations. The entry originates in a study of shared clonotypes between healthy human individuals. The CDR3 has 16 amino acids. Germline V CDR1 and CDR2: SGHRS, YFSETQ. Between the trimmed V and J ends, which lost 3 bases and 4 bases, there was a span of 19 bases. TCRdb keeps only in-frame clones here, not all; method: immunoSEQ multiplex PCR. The table lists 730,000 or so clones, less than 80% of them singletons. Broader study findings: Generally, naive subsets came out with larger estimated richness than memory subsets. Sequencing depth was predicted to influence how clonotypes are shared among donors. Few donors limited the genetic and exposure-history diversity represented.

V is TRBV5-1 and J is TRBJ1-1, with D perhaps TRBD1 (5 bases). Source material: memory CD4+ T cells sorted from blood. The subset was: CD45RA-negative fraction. The clonotype originates from a woman aged 25 to 39 in good health. CDR3 sequence reads: CASSWWETGSGTEAFF. The CDR3 nucleotides are TGCGCCAGCAGCTGGTGGGAAACAGGAAGCGGCACTGAAGCTTTCTTT.